This T cell receptor beta chain emerged from a study of cytomegalovirus exposure and HLA in healthy donors (dated by TCRdb to 2016 to 2017). In terms of the full investigation: According to a later analysis, one platform produced both the 110 or so validation repertoires and the 666 repertoires of the first cohort. To predict cytomegalovirus infection status, the study brought together high-throughput TCR immunosequencing, statistical association of individual TCRs with disease status, and machine learning. The study was designed to test whether signatures of past pathogen exposure could be identified by cataloging public T cell receptors. In addition to the first cohort of 500 to 850 subjects, a separate validation cohort of about 120 different subjects was used.

Ends trimmed: V by 4 bases, J by 1 base; bases unmatched to a gene: 5. The germline V gene encodes CDR1 SGHDT and CDR2 YYEEEE. The CDR3 holds 14 amino acids from the cysteine to the phenylalanine. The DNA shown is the 42-base CDR3, in frame from base 1. The donors belonged to the validation cohort of over a hundred subjects, which was separate from the approximately 680-subject first cohort. Comment on this clone: Its antigen is unknown. No base quality information exists; no much larger clone differs at one position.

The research as a whole found: In both the original and validation cohorts, the classifier was reported to diagnose cytomegalovirus status with high specificity and sensitivity. Of the cluster scores, approximately 94% were above 0 in a later analysis, which found that TCRs clustered in the first cohort also tended to co-occur in the approximately 120 validation repertoires. The authors suggested that the approach could potentially be generalized to other disease states and immunological phenotypes. Across donors, most TCR sequences were observed very rarely, whereas some public TCRs were present in many individuals. A few of the identified cytomegalovirus-associated TCR beta chains were confirmed in vitro to be specific for cytomegalovirus antigens. All 120 or so repertoires were used to score co-occurrence in the validation cohort in a later analysis, because that analysis had no HLA typing for the cohort. In the study, approximately 160 TCR beta chains were listed as associated with cytomegalovirus.

Library prep was done by the immunoSEQ multiplex PCR assay. The authors processed their data as follows. A statistical classification framework was built for diagnosing cytomegalovirus status from the catalog of TCR beta chain sequences. The clones in this table, taken by TCRdb from immuneACCESS, are in-frame only. Not every clone is retained; where verified, under half of the shortfall comes from an unresolved V gene, and the cause of the rest is unknown. V, J and clone size were drawn from that table, and D and trimming were deduced from the DNA. The sample table contains around 170,000 clones; only one count was recorded for 85% to 90% of them. Approximately 3.1% of the sample rests with the top ten.

This clonotype was sampled from a man aged 18 to 30 in good health and CMV-seronegative. Sequencing input: PBMCs. The receptor chain draws on TRBV5-6 and TRBJ2-7; 7 central nucleotides agree with TRBD1. DNA sequence: TGTGCCAGCAGCGTGCCGGGACAGTCCTACGAGCAGTACTTC. Its coded protein is CASSVPGQSYEQYF.